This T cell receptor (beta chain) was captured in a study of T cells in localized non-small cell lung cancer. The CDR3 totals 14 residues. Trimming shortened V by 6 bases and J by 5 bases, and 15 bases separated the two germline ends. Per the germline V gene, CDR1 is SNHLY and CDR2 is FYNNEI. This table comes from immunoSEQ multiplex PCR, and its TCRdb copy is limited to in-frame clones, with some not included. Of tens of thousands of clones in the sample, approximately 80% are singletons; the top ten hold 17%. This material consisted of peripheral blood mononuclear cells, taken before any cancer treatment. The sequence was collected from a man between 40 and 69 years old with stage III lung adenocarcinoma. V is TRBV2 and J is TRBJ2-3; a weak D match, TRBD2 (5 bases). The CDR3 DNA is TGTGCCAGCAGCGTTCTTGACGGGGAAGATACGCAGTATTTT. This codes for CASSVLDGEDTQYF.